This entry describes one TCR beta chain. Its specificity is not known. Germline V lookup: CDR1 SGHAT, CDR2 FQNNGV. The ends lost 8 bases at V and 2 bases at J; junction bases unmatched: 5. The CDR3 loop spans 15 amino acids. The sample comes from a study of CD8+ T cells in alopecia areata. Study-level background: The drug, oral tofacitinib, was given to treated patients at 5 to 10 mg twice daily. Tofacitinib ran for 6 to 18 months before 6 months off drug.

Findings of the study overall: Affected scalp, especially in alopecia totalis/universalis, had a higher clonality than normal scalp did.

RNA extraction and reverse transcription yielded cDNA as sequencing template. Sequencing used immunoSEQ multiplex PCR; TCRdb keeps in-frame clones, though not all of them. The sample yields fewer than 250,000 clones, around 62% seen once. The clonotype was recovered from a human donor with alopecia areata. Sequencing was performed on CD4+ T cells sorted from blood, taken at week 0. The chain has TRBV11-2 and TRBJ2-3, with TRBD1 matching over 12 bases. CDR3 in DNA: TGTGCCAGCGCCCGGGACAGGGGGCTCACAGATACGCAGTATTTT. Its protein is CASARDRGLTDTQYF.